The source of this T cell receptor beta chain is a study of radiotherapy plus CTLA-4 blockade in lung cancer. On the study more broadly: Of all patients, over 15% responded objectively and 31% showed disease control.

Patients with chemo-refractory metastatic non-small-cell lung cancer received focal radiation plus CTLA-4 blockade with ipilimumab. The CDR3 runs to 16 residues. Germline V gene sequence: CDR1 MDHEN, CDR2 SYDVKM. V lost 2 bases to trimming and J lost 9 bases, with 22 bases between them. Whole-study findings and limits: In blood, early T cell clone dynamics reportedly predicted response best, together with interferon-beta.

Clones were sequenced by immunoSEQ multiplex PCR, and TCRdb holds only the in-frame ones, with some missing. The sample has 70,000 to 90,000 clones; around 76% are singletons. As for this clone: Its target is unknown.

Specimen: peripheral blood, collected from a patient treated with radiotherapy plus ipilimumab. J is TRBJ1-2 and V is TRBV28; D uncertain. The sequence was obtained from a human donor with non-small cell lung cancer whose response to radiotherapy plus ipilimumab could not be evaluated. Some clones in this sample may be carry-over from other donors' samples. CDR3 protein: CASSLPGRGEWYSYTF. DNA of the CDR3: TGTGCCAGCAGTTTACCCGGCCGGGGAGAATGGTATAGCTACACCTTC.